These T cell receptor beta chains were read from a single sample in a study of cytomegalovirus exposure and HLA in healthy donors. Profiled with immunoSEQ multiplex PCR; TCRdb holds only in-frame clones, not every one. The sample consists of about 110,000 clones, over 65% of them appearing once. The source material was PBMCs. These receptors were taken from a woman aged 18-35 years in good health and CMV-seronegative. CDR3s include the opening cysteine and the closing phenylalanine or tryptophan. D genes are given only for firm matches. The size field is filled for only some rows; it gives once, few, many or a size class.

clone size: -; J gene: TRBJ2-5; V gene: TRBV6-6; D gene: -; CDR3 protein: CASSYSKGVVATQYF; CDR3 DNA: TGTGCCAGCAGTTACTCGAAGGGGGTGGTGGCGACCCAGTACTTC
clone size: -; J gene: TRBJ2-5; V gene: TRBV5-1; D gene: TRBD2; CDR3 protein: CASSLVAGLETQYF; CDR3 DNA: TGCGCCAGCAGCTTGGTAGCGGGTTTGGAGACCCAGTACTTC
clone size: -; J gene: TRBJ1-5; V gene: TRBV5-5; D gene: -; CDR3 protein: CASSLIHNDQPQHF; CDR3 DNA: TGTGCCAGCAGCTTAATCCACAACGATCAGCCCCAGCATTTT
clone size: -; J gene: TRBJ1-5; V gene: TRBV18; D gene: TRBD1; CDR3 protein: CASSPNTGDSNQPQHF; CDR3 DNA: TGTGCCAGCTCACCAAACACAGGGGATAGCAATCAGCCCCAGCATTTT
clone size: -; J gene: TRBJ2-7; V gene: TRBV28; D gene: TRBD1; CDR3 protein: CAAFDRVGEQYF; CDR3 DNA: TGTGCCGCGTTCGACAGGGTCGGCGAGCAGTACTTC
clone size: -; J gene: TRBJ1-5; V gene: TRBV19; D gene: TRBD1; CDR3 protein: CASDRDSYTFSNQPQHF; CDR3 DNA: TGTGCCAGTGACCGGGACAGTTACACATTTAGCAATCAGCCCCAGCATTTT
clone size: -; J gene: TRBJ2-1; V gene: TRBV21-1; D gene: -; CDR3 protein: CASSKGTSESSYNEQFF; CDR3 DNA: TGTGCCAGCAGCAAAGGGACTAGCGAGAGCTCCTACAATGAGCAGTTCTTC
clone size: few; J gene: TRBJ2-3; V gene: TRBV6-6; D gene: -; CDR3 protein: CASTGVGLGTDTQYF; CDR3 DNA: TGTGCCAGCACCGGGGTAGGGTTGGGCACAGATACGCAGTATTTT
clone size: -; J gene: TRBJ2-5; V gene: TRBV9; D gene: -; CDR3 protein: CASSPPTDQETQYF; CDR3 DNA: TGTGCCAGCAGCCCTCCGACAGACCAAGAGACCCAGTACTTC
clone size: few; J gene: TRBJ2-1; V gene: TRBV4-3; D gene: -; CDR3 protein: CASSQGAPNEQFF; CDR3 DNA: TGCGCCAGCAGCCAAGGCGCTCCCAATGAGCAGTTCTTC
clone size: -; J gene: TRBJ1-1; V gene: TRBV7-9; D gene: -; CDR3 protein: CASSFLTEAFF; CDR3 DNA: TGTGCCAGCAGCTTTCTCACTGAAGCTTTCTTT
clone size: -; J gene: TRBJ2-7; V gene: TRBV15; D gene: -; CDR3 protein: CATSRVKGIMHEQYF; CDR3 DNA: TGTGCCACCAGCAGAGTTAAGGGGATAATGCACGAGCAGTACTTC
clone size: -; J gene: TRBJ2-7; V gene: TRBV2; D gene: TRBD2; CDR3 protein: CASKFSGSGYEQYF; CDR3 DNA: TGTGCCAGCAAGTTTAGCGGGAGCGGATACGAGCAGTACTTC
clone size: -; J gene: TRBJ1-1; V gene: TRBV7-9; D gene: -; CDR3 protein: CASSLSKQNEAFF; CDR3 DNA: TGTGCCAGCAGCCTCTCCAAACAAAATGAAGCTTTCTTT
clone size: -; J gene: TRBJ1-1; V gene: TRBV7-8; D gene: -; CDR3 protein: CASSSRINTEAFF; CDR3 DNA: TGTGCCAGCAGCTCCAGAATAAACACTGAAGCTTTCTTT
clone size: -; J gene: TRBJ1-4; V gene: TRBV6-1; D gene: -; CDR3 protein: CASSVWLLEKLFF; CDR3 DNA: TGTGCCAGCAGTGTCTGGTTACTTGAAAAACTGTTTTTT
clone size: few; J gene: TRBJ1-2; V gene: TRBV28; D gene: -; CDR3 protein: CASRTGTYGYTF; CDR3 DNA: TGTGCCAGCAGAACAGGGACCTATGGCTACACCTTC
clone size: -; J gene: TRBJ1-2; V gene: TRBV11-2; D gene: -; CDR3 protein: CASSLGGVGYTF; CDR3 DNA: TGTGCCAGCAGCTTAGGCGGGGTTGGCTACACCTTC
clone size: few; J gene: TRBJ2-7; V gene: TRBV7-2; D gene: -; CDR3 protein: CASSPQTGVSYEQYF; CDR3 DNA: TGTGCCAGCAGCCCTCAGACCGGAGTCTCCTACGAGCAGTACTTC
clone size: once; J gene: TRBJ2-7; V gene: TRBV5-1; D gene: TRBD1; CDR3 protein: CASSLAGQLAEQYF; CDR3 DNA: TGCGCCAGCAGCTTGGCGGGACAGCTCGCAGAGCAGTACTTC
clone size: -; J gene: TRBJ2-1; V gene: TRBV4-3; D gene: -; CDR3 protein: CASSQGSGQTLNEQFF; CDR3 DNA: TGCGCCAGCAGCCAAGGTTCCGGACAGACTCTAAATGAGCAGTTCTTC
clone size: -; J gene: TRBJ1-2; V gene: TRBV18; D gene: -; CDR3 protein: CASSPYREGYGYTF; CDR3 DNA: TGTGCCAGCTCACCATACAGGGAGGGCTATGGCTACACCTTC
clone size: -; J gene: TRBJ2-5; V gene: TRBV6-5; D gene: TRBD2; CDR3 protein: CASRRTGGSETQYF; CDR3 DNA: TGTGCCAGCAGGCGTACGGGGGGAAGTGAGACCCAGTACTTC
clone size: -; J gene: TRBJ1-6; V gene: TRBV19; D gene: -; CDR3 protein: CASSIGAYGALGSPLHF; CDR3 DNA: TGTGCCAGTAGTATAGGAGCTTATGGGGCCCTAGGTTCACCCCTCCACTTT
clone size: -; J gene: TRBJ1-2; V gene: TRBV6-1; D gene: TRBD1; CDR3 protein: CASSEALLGGYYGYTF; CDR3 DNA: TGTGCCAGCAGTGAAGCGCTTCTAGGGGGCTACTATGGCTACACCTTC
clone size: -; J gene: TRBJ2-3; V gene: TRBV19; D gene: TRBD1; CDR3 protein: CASSIPAGGTDTQYF; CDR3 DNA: TGTGCCAGTAGTATACCGGCAGGGGGAACAGATACGCAGTATTTT
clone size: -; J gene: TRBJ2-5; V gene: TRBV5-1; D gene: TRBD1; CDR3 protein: CASRQQGKETQYF; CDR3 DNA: TGCGCCAGCAGACAACAGGGGAAAGAGACCCAGTACTTC
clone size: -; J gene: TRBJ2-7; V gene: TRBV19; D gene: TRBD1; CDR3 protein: CASSIDGTGVGYEQYF; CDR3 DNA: TGTGCCAGTAGTATAGACGGGACAGGGGTAGGCTACGAGCAGTACTTC
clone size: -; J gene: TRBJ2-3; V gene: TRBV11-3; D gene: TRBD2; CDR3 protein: CASSSSRLAADTQYF; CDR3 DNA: TGTGCCAGCAGCTCATCCCGACTAGCAGCAGATACGCAGTATTTT
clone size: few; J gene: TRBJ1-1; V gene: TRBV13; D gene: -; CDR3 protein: CASSGGRRTEAFF; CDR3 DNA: TGTGCCAGCAGCGGGGGGAGACGGACTGAAGCTTTCTTT
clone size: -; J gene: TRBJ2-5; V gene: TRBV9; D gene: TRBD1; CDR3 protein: CASSVSGTGGWETQYF; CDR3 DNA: TGTGCCAGCAGCGTGTCCGGGACAGGGGGCTGGGAGACCCAGTACTTC
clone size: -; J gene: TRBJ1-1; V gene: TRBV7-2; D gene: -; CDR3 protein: CASSSQVRGAAFF; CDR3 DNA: TGTGCCAGCAGTTCCCAGGTGCGCGGGGCGGCTTTCTTT
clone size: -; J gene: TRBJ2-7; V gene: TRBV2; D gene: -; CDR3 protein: CASSVSRAYEQYF; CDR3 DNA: TGTGCCAGCAGTGTGAGTAGAGCCTACGAGCAGTACTTC
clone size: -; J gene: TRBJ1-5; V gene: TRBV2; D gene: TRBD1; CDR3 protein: CASSWTGEDQPQHF; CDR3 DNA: TGTGCCAGCAGTTGGACAGGGGAGGATCAGCCCCAGCATTTT
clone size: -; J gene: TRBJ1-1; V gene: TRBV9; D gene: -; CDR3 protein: CASSSGWEEDTEAFF; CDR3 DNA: TGTGCCAGCAGCTCCGGTTGGGAGGAAGACACTGAAGCTTTCTTT
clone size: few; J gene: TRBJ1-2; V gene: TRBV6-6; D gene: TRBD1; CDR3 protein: CASSYGAGQGGGYTF; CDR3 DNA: TGTGCCAGCAGTTACGGTGCGGGACAGGGTGGCGGCTACACCTTC
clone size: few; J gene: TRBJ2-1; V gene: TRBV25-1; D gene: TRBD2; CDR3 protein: CASSELTDGGVSEQFF; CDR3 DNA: TGTGCCAGCAGTGAATTGACGGACGGGGGGGTTAGTGAGCAGTTCTTC
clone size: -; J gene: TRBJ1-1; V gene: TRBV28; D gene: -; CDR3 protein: CASSPPGGRLITEAFF; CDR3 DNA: TGTGCCAGCAGTCCCCCAGGCGGGCGGTTGATCACTGAAGCTTTCTTT
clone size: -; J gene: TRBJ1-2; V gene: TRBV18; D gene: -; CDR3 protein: CASSDSYGYTF; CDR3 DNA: TGTGCCAGCTCAGACAGCTATGGCTACACCTTC
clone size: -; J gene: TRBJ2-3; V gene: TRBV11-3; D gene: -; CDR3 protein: CASSPKPTGDTQYF; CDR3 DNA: TGTGCCAGCAGCCCGAAGCCGACGGGAGATACGCAGTATTTT
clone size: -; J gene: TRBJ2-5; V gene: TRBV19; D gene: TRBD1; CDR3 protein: CASSTDRDETQYF; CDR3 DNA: TGTGCCAGTAGTACCGACAGGGACGAGACCCAGTACTTC
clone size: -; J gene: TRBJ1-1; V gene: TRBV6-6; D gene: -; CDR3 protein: CASSSTGMGTFF; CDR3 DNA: TGTGCCAGCAGCTCCACAGGGATGGGAACTTTCTTT
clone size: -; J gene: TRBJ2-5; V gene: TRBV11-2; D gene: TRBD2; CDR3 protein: CASFGLAGETQYF; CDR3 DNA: TGTGCCAGCTTCGGACTAGCGGGAGAGACCCAGTACTTC
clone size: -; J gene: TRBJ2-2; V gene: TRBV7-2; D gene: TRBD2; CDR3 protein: CASSLTGLGAPGELFF; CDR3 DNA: TGTGCCAGCAGCCTTACGGGACTAGGAGCTCCCGGGGAGCTGTTTTTT
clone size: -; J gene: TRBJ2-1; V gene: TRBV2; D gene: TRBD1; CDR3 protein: CASRDREVPNEQFF; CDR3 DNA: TGTGCCAGCCGGGACAGGGAGGTTCCGAATGAGCAGTTCTTC
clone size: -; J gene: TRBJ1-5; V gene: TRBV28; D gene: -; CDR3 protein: CASNSGSTNQPQHF; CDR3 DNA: TGTGCCAGCAACTCAGGTTCAACAAATCAGCCCCAGCATTTT
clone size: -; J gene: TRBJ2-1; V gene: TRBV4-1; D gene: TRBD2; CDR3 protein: CASSHPGLAGARSYNEQFF; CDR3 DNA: TGCGCCAGCAGCCACCCGGGACTAGCGGGGGCCCGCTCCTACAATGAGCAGTTCTTC
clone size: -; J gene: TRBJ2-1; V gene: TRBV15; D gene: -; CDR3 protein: CATSRVQGANEQFF; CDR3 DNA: TGTGCCACCAGCAGAGTACAAGGGGCCAATGAGCAGTTCTTC